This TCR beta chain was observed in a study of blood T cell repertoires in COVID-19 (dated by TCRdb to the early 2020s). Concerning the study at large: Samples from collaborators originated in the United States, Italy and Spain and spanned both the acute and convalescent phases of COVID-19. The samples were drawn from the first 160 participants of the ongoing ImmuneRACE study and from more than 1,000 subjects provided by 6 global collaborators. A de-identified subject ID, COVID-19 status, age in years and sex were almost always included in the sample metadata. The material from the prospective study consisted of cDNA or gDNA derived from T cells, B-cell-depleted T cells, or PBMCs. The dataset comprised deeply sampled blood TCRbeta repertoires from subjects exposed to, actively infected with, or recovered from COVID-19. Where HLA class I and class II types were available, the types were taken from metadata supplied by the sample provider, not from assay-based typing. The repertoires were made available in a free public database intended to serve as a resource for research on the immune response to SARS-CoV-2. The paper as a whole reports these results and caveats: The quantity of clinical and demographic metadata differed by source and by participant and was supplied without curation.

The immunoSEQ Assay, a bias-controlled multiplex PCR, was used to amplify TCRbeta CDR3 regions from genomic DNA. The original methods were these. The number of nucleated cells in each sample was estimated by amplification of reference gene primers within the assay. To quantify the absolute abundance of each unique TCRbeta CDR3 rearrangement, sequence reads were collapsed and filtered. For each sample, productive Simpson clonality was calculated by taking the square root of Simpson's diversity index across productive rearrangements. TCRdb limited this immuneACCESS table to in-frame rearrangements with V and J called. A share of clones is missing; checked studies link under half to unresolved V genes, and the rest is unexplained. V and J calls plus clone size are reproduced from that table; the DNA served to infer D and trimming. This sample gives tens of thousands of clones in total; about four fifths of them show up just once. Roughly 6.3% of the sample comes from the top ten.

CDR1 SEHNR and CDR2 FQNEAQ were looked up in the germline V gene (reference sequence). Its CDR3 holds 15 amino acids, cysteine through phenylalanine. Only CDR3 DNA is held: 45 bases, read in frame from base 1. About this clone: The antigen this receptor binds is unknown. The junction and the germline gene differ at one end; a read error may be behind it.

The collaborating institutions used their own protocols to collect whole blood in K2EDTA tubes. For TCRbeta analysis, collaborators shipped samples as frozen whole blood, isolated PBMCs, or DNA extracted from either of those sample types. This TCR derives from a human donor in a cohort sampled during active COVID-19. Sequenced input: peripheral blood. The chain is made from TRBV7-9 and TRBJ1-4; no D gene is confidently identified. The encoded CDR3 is CASSLEYQTDEKLFF. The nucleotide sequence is TGTGCCAGCAGCTTAGAGTACCAAACTGATGAAAAACTGTTTTTT.